This is a list of T cell receptor beta chains from one sample in a study of CD8 T cells in ankylosing spondylitis. TCRdb analysed the 5' RACE reads with MiXCR anew, one entry per CDR3 protein. The repertoire holds roughly 250,000 distinct CDR3 sequences, 8% to 9.5% seen once, with under 7.5% in the top ten. Source material: blood, either unsorted or a sorted T cell fraction (not recorded which). All receptors come from a male donor with ankylosing spondylitis or in good health (not recorded which). The CDR3 runs from the conserved cysteine through the conserved F or W. D genes are given only for firm matches. Not all rows give a size; the values are once, few, many and, for expanded clones, a class.

size: -
length: 13
D: TRBD2
J: TRBJ2-3
V: TRBV19
DNA: TGTGCCAGTAGAGGGGACTACACAGATACGCAGTATTTT
CDR3: CASRGDYTDTQYF

size: many
length: 14
D: -
J: TRBJ1-2
V: TRBV27
DNA: TGTGCCAGCAGTTCGAAGGGACCCCGCGGAGGCTACACCTTC
CDR3: CASSSKGPRGGYTF

size: many
length: 14
D: -
J: TRBJ2-1
V: TRBV6-2/TRBV6-3
DNA: TGTGCCAGCAGTTACTCGGGAAGTCTTGGTGAGCAGTTCTTC
CDR3: CASSYSGSLGEQFF

size: many
length: 13
D: TRBD1
J: TRBJ1-1
V: TRBV19
DNA: TGTGCCACCGACAGGGGGATGAACACTGAAGCTTTCTTT
CDR3: CATDRGMNTEAFF

size: many
length: 14
D: -
J: TRBJ2-4
V: TRBV27
DNA: TGTGCCAGCAGTTCCCCCCTAGGGGTGGGCATTCAGTACTTC
CDR3: CASSSPLGVGIQYF

size: -
length: 16
D: -
J: TRBJ2-2
V: TRBV7-6
DNA: TGTGCCAGCAGCTTCGACAGTTCCGGGGTAGCCGGGGAGCTGTTTTTT
CDR3: CASSFDSSGVAGELFF

size: few
length: 14
D: TRBD1
J: TRBJ1-2
V: TRBV20-1
DNA: TGCAGTGCTAGAGATAGACAGGGGAGCCATGGCTACACCTTC
CDR3: CSARDRQGSHGYTF

size: many
length: 15
D: -
J: TRBJ2-3
V: TRBV19
DNA: TGTGCCAGTAGTGGAGGGGGCCAGGTGGGGTATACGCAGTATTTT
CDR3: CASSGGGQVGYTQYF

size: many
length: 17
D: -
J: TRBJ2-1
V: TRBV9
DNA: TGTGCCAGCAGCGTAGTCCCCCGAGGGGTGGCCTACAATGAGCAGTTCTTC
CDR3: CASSVVPRGVAYNEQFF

size: many
length: 14
D: -
J: TRBJ1-4
V: TRBV20-1
DNA: TGCAGTGCTAGAGTGAGTCTTTTGGATGAAAAACTGTTTTTT
CDR3: CSARVSLLDEKLFF

size: many
length: 15
D: TRBD2
J: TRBJ2-2
V: TRBV4-3
DNA: TGCGCCAGCAGCCAAGGGGGACTAGCCACCGGGGAGCTGTTTTTT
CDR3: CASSQGGLATGELFF

size: few
length: 13
D: TRBD1
J: TRBJ1-2
V: TRBV7-9
DNA: TGTGCCAGCAGCTTTACAGGGGCGGATGGCTACACCTTC
CDR3: CASSFTGADGYTF

size: many
length: 14
D: -
J: TRBJ2-3
V: TRBV7-9
DNA: TGTGCCAGCAACCTACACGAAATACCAGATACGCAGTATTTT
CDR3: CASNLHEIPDTQYF

size: many
length: 14
D: -
J: TRBJ2-7
V: TRBV12-3/TRBV12-4
DNA: TGTGCCAGCAGTACCGGGTCTAGCTCCTACGAGCAGTACTTC
CDR3: CASSTGSSSYEQYF

size: many
length: 15
D: TRBD2
J: TRBJ2-1
V: TRBV5-1
DNA: TGCGCCAGCAGCTTTGTGGCGGGAGACTACAATGAGCAGTTCTTC
CDR3: CASSFVAGDYNEQFF

size: -
length: 18
D: TRBD1
J: TRBJ1-3
V: TRBV12-3/TRBV12-4
DNA: TGTGCCAGCAGCCGTGCGGGACAGGGGGCTGTCGGGGGAAACACCATATATTTT
CDR3: CASSRAGQGAVGGNTIYF

size: many
length: 14
D: -
J: TRBJ2-3
V: TRBV15
DNA: TGTGCCACCAGCAGAGAGCCAAAGCGGGATACGCAGTATTTT
CDR3: CATSREPKRDTQYF

size: many
length: 18
D: -
J: TRBJ1-1
V: TRBV4-3
DNA: TGCGCCAGCAGCCAAGTTCTGGCCAGGGGTGCGATAGGCACTGAAGCTTTCTTT
CDR3: CASSQVLARGAIGTEAFF

size: -
length: 13
D: -
J: TRBJ1-1
V: TRBV6-6
DNA: TGTGCCAGCAGTTACTCCCGGGGTGGTGAAGCTTTCTTT
CDR3: CASSYSRGGEAFF

size: many
length: 14
D: -
J: TRBJ2-1
V: TRBV7-6
DNA: TGTGCCAGCAGCTCCTCTCCGGTCCTAAATGAGCAGTTCTTC
CDR3: CASSSSPVLNEQFF

size: many
length: 14
D: -
J: TRBJ1-1
V: TRBV6-2/TRBV6-3
DNA: TGTGCCAGCAGTTACTTCGCAGGGAACACTGAAGCTTTCTTT
CDR3: CASSYFAGNTEAFF

size: -
length: 14
D: TRBD2
J: TRBJ2-1
V: TRBV12-5
DNA: TGTGCTAGTGCGGCGAGCGGGAGCAGGAATGAGCAGTTCTTC
CDR3: CASAASGSRNEQFF

size: -
length: 16
D: -
J: TRBJ2-1
V: TRBV20-1
DNA: TGCAGTGCTAGAGATCGGGTAGGGAATGGGTACAATGAGCAGTTCTTC
CDR3: CSARDRVGNGYNEQFF

size: many
length: 16
D: -
J: TRBJ1-6
V: TRBV9
DNA: TGTGCCAGCAGTTCTTCTTACGGGGAGGGGAATTCACCCCTCCACTTT
CDR3: CASSSSYGEGNSPLHF

size: few
length: 16
D: -
J: TRBJ1-2
V: TRBV6-5
DNA: TGTGCCAGCAGTTACCCTAATGACGGGGGGCTAGGAGGCTACCCCTTC
CDR3: CASSYPNDGGLGGYPF

size: many
length: 13
D: -
J: TRBJ2-2
V: TRBV12-3/TRBV12-4
DNA: TGTGCCAGCAGTGTAGGACAGCGCGGGGAGCTGTTTTTT
CDR3: CASSVGQRGELFF

size: -
length: 12
D: -
J: TRBJ1-1
V: TRBV19
DNA: TGTGCCAGTAGTAGGCGTGGTACTGAAGCTTTCTTT
CDR3: CASSRRGTEAFF

size: many
length: 14
D: TRBD1
J: TRBJ2-5
V: TRBV7-2
DNA: TGTGCCAGCAGCTTAGAGACAGGGCTGGAGACCCAGTACTTC
CDR3: CASSLETGLETQYF

size: many
length: 17
D: -
J: TRBJ1-1
V: TRBV7-9
DNA: TGTGCCAGCAGCTTAGCGTGGCAGGGGCTTGCGAACACTGAAGCTTTCTTT
CDR3: CASSLAWQGLANTEAFF

size: many
length: 15
D: TRBD2
J: TRBJ2-3
V: TRBV20-1
DNA: TGCAGTGCTAGCTTGACTAGCGGGAGTGATAGCGGGCAGTATTTT
CDR3: CSASLTSGSDSGQYF

size: many
length: 12
D: -
J: TRBJ2-7
V: TRBV29-1
DNA: TGCAGCGTTTTAGGGTTAACCTACGAGCAGTACTTC
CDR3: CSVLGLTYEQYF

size: many
length: 13
D: -
J: TRBJ2-7
V: TRBV12-3/TRBV12-4
DNA: TGTGCCAGCAATATAACCCCCTCCGGGGAGCAGTACTTC
CDR3: CASNITPSGEQYF

size: many
length: 15
D: TRBD1
J: TRBJ1-6
V: TRBV27
DNA: TGTGCCAGCAGCGGTTCGACAGGGCGTAATTCACCCCTCCACTTT
CDR3: CASSGSTGRNSPLHF

size: few
length: 17
D: TRBD1
J: TRBJ2-7
V: TRBV6-5
DNA: TGTGCCAGCAGTACTACAGGGGGCGCCTGGAGTTCCTACGAGCAGTACTTC
CDR3: CASSTTGGAWSSYEQYF

size: many
length: 14
D: -
J: TRBJ2-3
V: TRBV15
DNA: TGTGCCACCAGCCGGACGGATAGCACAGATACGCAGTATTTT
CDR3: CATSRTDSTDTQYF

size: many
length: 14
D: TRBD1
J: TRBJ2-7
V: TRBV20-1
DNA: TGCAGTGCTAGTGACAGGGGGAGGACCTACGAGCAGTACTTC
CDR3: CSASDRGRTYEQYF

size: many
length: 14
D: -
J: TRBJ2-5
V: TRBV7-8
DNA: TGTGCCAGCAGCTTAGCGGCCGGTCAAGAGACCCAGTACTTC
CDR3: CASSLAAGQETQYF

size: many
length: 15
D: -
J: TRBJ1-5
V: TRBV12-3/TRBV12-4
DNA: TGTGCCAGCAGTTTAGGGGCAGGGCCAGGGCAGCCCCAGCATTTT
CDR3: CASSLGAGPGQPQHF

size: many
length: 18
D: TRBD2
J: TRBJ2-4
V: TRBV20-1
DNA: TGCAGTGCTAGAGCCCCAGCGGGGGAGGGGCTAGCCAAAAACATTCAGTACTTC
CDR3: CSARAPAGEGLAKNIQYF

size: many
length: 17
D: TRBD1
J: TRBJ1-2
V: TRBV7-9
DNA: TGTGCCAGCAGCTCCATGGGCCGACAGGGAGTACGCTATGGCTACACCTTC
CDR3: CASSSMGRQGVRYGYTF